A selection of T cell receptor beta chains follows, all from one sample in a study of CD8 T cells in cerebrospinal fluid in Alzheimer's disease. After re-calling the 10x single-cell sequencing reads, TCRdb lists one entry per CDR3 protein, DNA absent. In total, the table holds over a thousand distinct CDR3 sequences. The sample taken for sequencing was cerebrospinal fluid. The receptors here all came from a human donor in good health. CDR3s include the opening cysteine and the closing phenylalanine or tryptophan. The order of the fields is J gene, V gene, clone size, CDR3 protein. Clone sizes are given selectively: once, few, many, or a class where the clone is expanded.

TRBJ2-3 | TRBV24-1 | medium-sized | CATSDGGGGTDTQYF
TRBJ1-6 | TRBV2 | medium-sized | CASSYRDSGSPLHF
TRBJ1-1 | TRBV20-1 | medium-sized | CSARMLRYGRGGTEAFF
TRBJ2-7 | TRBV19 | large | CASSIVAGGYEQYF
TRBJ1-4 | TRBV3-1 | NA | CASSQTGTSFEKLFF
TRBJ2-3 | TRBV6-2/TRBV6-3 | medium-sized | CASDGGRGGDTQYF
TRBJ2-3 | TRBV23-1 | NA | CASSRLNTSTDTQYF
TRBJ2-7 | TRBV19 | medium-sized | CASSIGGVQYF
TRBJ2-2 | TRBV18 | large | CASSTSHPGTHTGELFF
TRBJ2-2 | TRBV24-1 | large | CATSSPGENTGELFF
TRBJ2-7 | TRBV6-2/TRBV6-3 | medium-sized | CASRTGGNAYEQYF
TRBJ1-3 | TRBV5-5 | medium-sized | CASSFQNTIYF
TRBJ1-1 | TRBV20-1 | medium-sized | CSARDRVTEAFF
TRBJ2-2 | TRBV20-1 | medium-sized | CSARDGGILGPNTGELFF
TRBJ1-2 | TRBV28 | large | CASSPAGSGWGYTF
TRBJ2-7 | TRBV7-2 | large | CASSPPGLDGVSEQYF
TRBJ2-3 | TRBV5-1 | medium-sized | CASSLISMYPTDTQYF
TRBJ2-7 | TRBV5-4 | medium-sized | CASSLPSRGSDEQYF